This is a list of T cell receptor beta chains from one sample in a study of shared clonotypes between healthy human individuals. Assay used: immunoSEQ multiplex PCR; TCRdb lists only in-frame clones, some missing. The profile shows 730,000 or so clones, 72% of them singletons. The sample taken for sequencing was memory CD4+ T cells sorted from blood. The receptors shown here come from a woman aged 25 to 39 in good health. CDR3s include the opening cysteine and the closing phenylalanine or tryptophan. The order of the fields is CDR3 length, J gene, V gene, CDR3 protein.

15 | TRBJ2-7 | TRBV2 | CASRAGTGDLHEQYF
12 | TRBJ1-2 | TRBV11-1 | CASSPGRKFPTF
14 | TRBJ2-7 | TRBV5-1 | CASSTGLAEGIQYF
13 | TRBJ1-1 | TRBV7-8 | CASSYFRDTEAFF
16 | TRBJ2-2 | TRBV6-5 | CASSYWRDGNTGELFF
14 | TRBJ2-3 | TRBV5-1 | CASSLGTSGNMQYF
15 | TRBJ2-3 | TRBV11-2 | CASSYETGRTDTQYF
15 | TRBJ1-4 | TRBV7-2 | CASSSSSGRREKLFF
15 | TRBJ2-3 | TRBV5-1 | CASSLLGESTDTQYF
14 | TRBJ2-1 | TRBV5-1 | CASSFSRPYNEQFF
11 | TRBJ1-2 | TRBV28 | CASSLGFSYTF
16 | TRBJ2-1 | TRBV27 | CASSIDRGSFYNEQFF
14 | TRBJ2-1 | TRBV5-1 | CASSPEGASREQFF
14 | TRBJ1-1 | TRBV28 | CAITRDVGGTEAFF
15 | TRBJ2-1 | TRBV9 | CASSVGGDSYNEQFF
12 | TRBJ2-7 | TRBV28 | CASSPLFNEQYF
12 | TRBJ1-2 | TRBV21-1 | CASSKGLGGYTF
17 | TRBJ2-7 | TRBV5-1 | CASSLAGAGATSYEQYF
13 | TRBJ1-3 | TRBV7-3 | CASSLRSGNTIYF
13 | TRBJ2-1 | TRBV7-2 | CASSLQRDVEQFF
17 | TRBJ2-3 | TRBV4-2 | CASSPGTSGEDADTQYF
16 | TRBJ1-5 | TRBV4-1 | CASSPIPGQGIQPQHF
17 | TRBJ2-1 | TRBV12-5 | CASGLVRGGSTYNEQFF
14 | TRBJ1-2 | TRBV29-1 | CSVVGWGQTDGYTF
14 | TRBJ2-1 | TRBV5-8 | CASSPGQIYNEQFF
15 | TRBJ2-7 | TRBV18 | CASSARQGSSYEQYF
17 | TRBJ2-1 | TRBV25-1 | CASSESGQVGDRNEQFF
15 | TRBJ2-3 | TRBV5-4 | CASSLNAGSTDTQYF
15 | TRBJ1-5 | TRBV9 | CASSAGGGDHQPQHF
14 | TRBJ1-4 | TRBV7-9 | CASSLGSGAEKLFF
15 | TRBJ2-7 | TRBV4-2 | CASSQESGTSHEQYF
12 | TRBJ2-1 | TRBV19 | CASSRQGNEQFF
13 | TRBJ1-2 | TRBV25-1 | CASREGVFHGYTF